The source of this T cell receptor (beta chain) is a study of cytomegalovirus exposure and HLA in healthy donors (dated by TCRdb to about 2017). Looking at the study overall: An earlier analysis of roughly 570 of the donors reported 276 Gb of sequence data and 117 million unique TCR beta sequences obtained from approximately 180 million T cells. Both class I and class II loci were covered by HLA typing, at four-digit resolution. On average, roughly 250,000 unique TCR beta nucleotide sequences were sequenced per donor among 398 genotyped donors of the cohort, with 15% to 20% of those sequences being non-productive. Using immunosequencing, the study profiled T cell repertoires from fewer than 850 subjects and related those repertoires to cytomegalovirus serostatus. Of the approximately 370 genotyped donors, 75% to 85% were placed in the genetic ancestry cluster associated with self-reported Caucasian donors. The number of typed donors differed by locus: roughly 629-630 for A, B, C, DRB1 and DQB1; 500 to 550 for DQA1; around 610 for DPA1; and roughly 490 for DPB1. An earlier analysis of 500 to 750 of the donors applied high-throughput TCR beta sequencing to assess whether each TCR beta V gene segment acted as functional or pseudogenic. In a later analysis, previously published TCR beta repertoires from 550 to 700 donors were re-analyzed and high-resolution HLA genotyping was added so that TCR occurrence patterns could be studied. Roughly 300 gigabases of sequencing data and 70 million to 85 million unique TCR sequences were included in an early release covering about 700 HLA-typed donors. The study aimed to test whether cataloging public T cell receptors could reveal signatures of past pathogen exposure. Four to six DR-DQ haplotypes were handled as single units for association and clustering, since linkage in the cohort was strong. Alongside the repertoire data, information on donor age, sex, ethnicity and CMV serostatus was compiled. Every repertoire in the discovery cohort had been generated on one and the same sequencing platform. In addition to the first cohort of 650 to 750 subjects, a separate validation cohort of over 90 different subjects was used. Rather than using new phenotypic data, the later analysis identified candidate immune exposures from TCR beta sequences and from how often those sequences occurred across donors. High-throughput TCR immunosequencing, statistical association of individual TCRs with disease status, and machine learning were combined to predict cytomegalovirus infection status. Genome-wide SNP genotypes for about 55% of the roughly 670 donors were used in a later genetic analysis, which treated that subset as a discovery cohort. Points the paper makes about the study in general: In a later analysis, HLA-associated TCR beta chains showed more clonal expansion and lower generation probabilities than non-associated chains that were equally common. A further reported finding was that TCR beta sequences accurately predicted the HLA-A and HLA-B alleles for most subjects in the first cohort. CMV serostatus was the only immune exposure information available for the cohort. When HLA alleles, especially DR and DQ, strongly co-occurred, TCR associations were difficult to assign to individual alleles. A group of highly shared sequence variants was considered likely to be a technical artifact of the sequencing pipeline. In this cohort, only TCR beta chains were sequenced, and detectable features were limited by the absence of alpha or paired-chain data. Because HLA typing was unavailable for some donors at each locus, only the typed subset was used in association tests. The 87-base-pair reads could not distinguish some IMGT-functional V segments, including TRBV6-2 and TRBV6-3, so those segments were excluded. In a later analysis, around 17,000 TCR beta sequences were associated with specific HLA alleles at a false discovery rate of 0.05. Correlated functional status among segregating V segments might reflect linkage disequilibrium, but an unknown experimental factor could not be ruled out. A later analysis found that TCR association rates varied across HLA loci, with DRB1 alleles showing the most associated TCRs and HLA-C alleles the fewest. Sequencing depth was assumed to be roughly uniform across donors in the presence/absence analyses, though that assumption may not hold. The study listed 164 TCR beta chains as associated with cytomegalovirus. The authors suggested that the approach could potentially be extended to other disease states and immunological phenotypes. Most TCR sequences were seen in very few donors, while some public TCRs were found in many individuals. Several of the top co-occurrence clusters appeared to be linked to parvovirus B19, influenza, CMV and Epstein-Barr virus, according to a later analysis. In vitro tests confirmed that a few of the cytomegalovirus-associated TCR beta chains recognize cytomegalovirus antigens. In both the original and validation cohorts, the classifier was reported to diagnose cytomegalovirus status with high specificity and sensitivity. An earlier analysis of some 590 of the donors showed that most TCR beta V segments appeared in productive rearrangements either about 87% or about 30% of the time, which broadly matched IMGT annotations. Compared with the roughly 600-donor mean, donors in an Asian-associated ancestry cluster had fewer N-insertions in productive TCRs, according to a later genetic analysis. Because counts were too low, around 17 rarely observed V segments, including chromosome 9 orphons, were left out of the earlier analysis of about 500 of the donors. According to a later analysis, most CMV-associated TCR beta chains appeared to be HLA-restricted, and the HLA associations seemed to be driven largely by CMV exposure. V-gene and J-gene trimming of TCR beta chains was associated with a missense DCLRE1C variant in a later genetic analysis, and the association was replicated in an independent cohort.

The cohort consisted of 600 to 700 healthy bone marrow donors. Cohort members were all nominally healthy when sampled, although unrecorded immune exposures were likely present. The donor was CMV seronegative and belonged to the group of over 300 seronegative cohort members. A peripheral blood sample was provided by each donor, and peripheral blood mononuclear cells were used for TCR beta sequencing. Genomic DNA extraction from the blood cell samples was performed with the Qiagen DNeasy Blood Extraction Kit. Library preparation was by the immunoSEQ multiplex PCR assay. The multiplex PCR relied on a mix of 60 forward primers for TCR Vbeta segments and 13 reverse primers for TCR Jbeta segments. A multiplex PCR assay on genomic DNA amplified the CDR3 region of rearranged TCR beta genes. Amplified TCR beta libraries were sequenced as 87-base-pair reads on the Illumina HiSeq System. The authors' analysis ran thus. In a later analysis, 77 million or so unique TCR beta chains were counted across the roughly 610 repertoires, and around 11 million of these chains were shared by at least two donors. To remove PCR and sequencing errors, raw reads were error-corrected and collapsed into unique sequences using a nearest-neighbor algorithm that merged closely related sequences. CDR3 sequences were aligned to IMGT reference sequences to assign V, D and J gene segments. For a sequence to be retained, a match of at least six nucleotides to both a V gene segment and a J gene segment was required. A rearrangement was called productive if the CDR3 had no stop codons and remained in frame with V and J, and every other rearrangement was called non-productive. Following IMGT convention, CDR3 was defined as the stretch from the second conserved V-encoded cysteine to the conserved J-encoded phenylalanine. Sequences without an unambiguous match to a single V gene segment were excluded from the earlier analysis of approximately 560 of the donors. An earlier analysis of approximately 590 of the donors called V segments functional above 56.7% productive rearrangements and segregating when the between-donor standard deviation exceeded 5%. To diagnose cytomegalovirus status from the catalog of TCR beta chain sequences, a statistical classification framework was built. A later analysis assigned V and J genes by comparing TCR nucleotide sequences with IMGT/GENE-DB human TR gene sequences. Using the TCRdist pipeline, a later analysis assigned CDR3 sequences along with most-parsimonious VDJ recombination scenarios. A later analysis defined each TCR beta chain by its CDR3 amino acid sequence plus V-gene family, and excluded reads lacking a unique V-gene family. As a way to deal with suspected cross-contamination and a sequencing artifact, a later analysis dropped 640 or so nucleotide sequences that were highly shared and had low generation probability. For each public chain, a later analysis derived a clonal expansion index from normalized ranks of inferred template counts within each repertoire. In a later analysis, generation probabilities were computed with a VDJ recombination model fitted to out-of-frame rearrangements, and the resulting probabilities were checked against IGoR. A later analysis scored TCR-TCR, TCR-HLA and TCR-CMV co-occurrence with hypergeometric tests, applying a repertoire-size bias correction to TCR pairs. A later analysis estimated false discovery rates by permuting HLA or CMV assignments 20 times. In a later analysis, co-occurring TCRs were grouped using DBSCAN, and TCRdist sequence similarity was added for clustering within HLA-allele-positive subsets. Co-occurrence clustering excluded repertoires with fewer than 30,000 or more than 120,000 public chains, plus five with anomalous nucleotide sharing. TCRdb took this table from immuneACCESS and kept in-frame rearrangements with V and J called. Such tables lack part of the clones; where checked against another copy, unresolved V genes explain under half of the gap, and the rest is unexplained. The V and J calls and clone size were taken over from that table, and D and trimming were inferred from the DNA. Recorded for this sample are some 180,000 clones; 80% to 85% of them occurred a single time. The ten largest account for 1.5% to 2% of the sample.

Compared with germline, V lacks 5 bases and J lacks 5 bases; bases without a gene match: 7. Counted from cysteine to valine, this CDR3 has 14 amino acids. Only the CDR3 DNA is retained, 42 bases long and in frame from the first base. Reading the germline V gene gives CDR1 MDHEN and CDR2 SYDVKM. As regards this clone: Its specific antigen is unknown. Per-base quality was not reported, and no clone a single base away is much larger than it.

The receptor was isolated from a woman aged 18 to 35 in good health and CMV-seronegative. Sequenced input: PBMCs. The receptor chain draws on TRBV28 and TRBJ2-7, with TRBD2 identical over 9 junction bases. The CDR3 reads as follows: CASSAISGSHEQYV. The nucleotide sequence is TGTGCCAGCAGTGCCATTAGCGGGAGTCACGAGCAGTACGTC.